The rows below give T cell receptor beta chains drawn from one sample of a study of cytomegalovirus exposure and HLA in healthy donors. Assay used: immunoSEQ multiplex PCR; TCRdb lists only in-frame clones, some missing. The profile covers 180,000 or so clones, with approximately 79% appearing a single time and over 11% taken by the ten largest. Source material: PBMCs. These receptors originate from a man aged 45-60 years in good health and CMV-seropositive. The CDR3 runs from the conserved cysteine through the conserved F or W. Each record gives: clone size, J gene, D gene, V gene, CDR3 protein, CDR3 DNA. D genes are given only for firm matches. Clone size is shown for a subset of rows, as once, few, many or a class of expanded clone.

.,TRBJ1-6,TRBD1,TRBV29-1,CSVGDRDSPLHF,TGCAGCGTTGGGGACAGAGATTCACCCCTCCACTTT
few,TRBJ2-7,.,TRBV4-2,CASSQTILVPYEQYF,TGTGCCAGCAGCCAAACTATACTGGTACCCTACGAGCAGTACTTC
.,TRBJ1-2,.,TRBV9,CASSPRQALDDGYTF,TGTGCCAGCAGCCCCCGACAGGCTCTGGATGATGGCTACACCTTC
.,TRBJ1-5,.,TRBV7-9,CASSRFGQPQHF,TGTGCCAGCAGCCGATTCGGTCAGCCCCAGCATTTT
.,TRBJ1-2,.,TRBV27,CASSLNRVDGYTF,TGTGCCAGCAGTTTAAACAGGGTGGATGGCTACACCTTC
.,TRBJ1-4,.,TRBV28,CASSSLSTTNEKLFF,TGTGCCAGCAGTTCGTTGAGTACAACTAATGAAAAACTGTTTTTT
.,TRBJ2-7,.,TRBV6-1,CASSEEAGGEQYF,TGTGCCAGCAGTGAGGAGGCAGGAGGCGAGCAGTACTTC
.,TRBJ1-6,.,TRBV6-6,CASSYSGNSPLHF,TGTGCCAGCAGTTATAGCGGGAATTCACCCCTCCACTTT
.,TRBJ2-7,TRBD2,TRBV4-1,CASSQVLADFYEQYF,TGCGCCAGCAGCCAAGTCCTAGCGGACTTCTACGAGCAGTACTTC
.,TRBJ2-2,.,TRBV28,CASMDKNTGELFF,TGTGCCAGCATGGACAAAAACACCGGGGAGCTGTTTTTT
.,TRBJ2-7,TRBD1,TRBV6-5,CASSGAGTGSYEQYF,TGTGCCAGCAGTGGGGCCGGGACAGGCTCCTACGAGCAGTACTTC
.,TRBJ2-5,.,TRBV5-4,CASSLGFQIQETQYF,TGTGCCAGCAGCTTGGGTTTCCAGATCCAAGAGACCCAGTACTTC
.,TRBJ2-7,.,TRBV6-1,CASTTDAYEQYF,TGTGCCAGCACAACAGACGCCTACGAGCAGTACTTC
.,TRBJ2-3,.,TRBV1,CTSSQDWPVGAPDTQYF,TGCACCAGCAGCCAAGATTGGCCGGTAGGGGCCCCAGATACGCAGTATTTT
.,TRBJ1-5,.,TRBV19,CASSIVEDQPQHF,TGTGCCAGTAGTATAGTGGAGGATCAGCCCCAGCATTTT
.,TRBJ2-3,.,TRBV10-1,CASSESVGPRTDTQYF,TGCGCCAGCAGTGAGTCTGTGGGGCCCCGCACAGATACGCAGTATTTT
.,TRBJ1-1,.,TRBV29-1,CSVERGGKRMNTEAFF,TGCAGCGTTGAAAGGGGAGGGAAAAGGATGAACACTGAAGCTTTCTTT
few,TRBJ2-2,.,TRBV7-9,CASSLGAAGELFF,TGTGCCAGCAGCTTAGGCGCGGCCGGGGAGCTGTTTTTT
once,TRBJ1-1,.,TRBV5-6,CASSLTRRRRNTEAFF,TGTGCCAGCAGCTTGACAAGGAGAAGAAGGAACACTGAAGCTTTCTTT
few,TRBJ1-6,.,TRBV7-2,CASSIGKDDSPLHF,TGTGCCAGCAGCATCGGGAAGGACGATTCACCCCTCCACTTT
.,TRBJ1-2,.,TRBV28,CASSYIRECTF,TGTGCCAGCAGTTATATTAGGGAGTGCACCTTC
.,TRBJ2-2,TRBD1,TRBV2,CASSRDSANTGELFF,TGTGCCAGCAGCCGGGACAGCGCGAACACCGGGGAGCTGTTTTTT
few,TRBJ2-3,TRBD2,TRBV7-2,CASSSRAGGGTDTQYF,TGTGCCAGCAGCTCCCGCGCGGGGGGCGGCACAGATACGCAGTATTTT
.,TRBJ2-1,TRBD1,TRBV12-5,CASGWEDRGPNTYNEQFF,TGTGCTAGTGGTTGGGAGGACAGGGGGCCAAATACCTACAATGAGCAGTTCTTC
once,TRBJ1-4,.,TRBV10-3,CAISENSINEKLFF,TGTGCCATCAGTGAGAACAGCATTAATGAAAAACTGTTTTTT
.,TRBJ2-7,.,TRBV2,CASSDQAREQYF,TGTGCCAGCAGTGACCAGGCCCGCGAGCAGTACTTC
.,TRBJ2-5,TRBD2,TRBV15,CATSSGGAGGQTQYF,TGTGCCACCAGCAGCGGCGGGGCGGGGGGCCAGACCCAGTACTTC
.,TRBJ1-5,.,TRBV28,CASSFPSQPQHF,TGTGCCAGCAGTTTTCCCTCCCAGCCCCAGCATTTT
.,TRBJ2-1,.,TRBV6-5,CASSASRDYNEQFF,TGTGCCAGCAGTGCCTCCAGGGACTACAATGAGCAGTTCTTC
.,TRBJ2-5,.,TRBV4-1,CASSQGQGMETQYF,TGCGCCAGCAGCCAAGGGCAGGGGATGGAGACCCAGTACTTC
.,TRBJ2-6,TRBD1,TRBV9,CASSKRRTGLPSGANVLTF,TGTGCCAGCAGCAAACGAAGGACAGGGCTTCCCTCTGGGGCCAACGTCCTGACTTTC
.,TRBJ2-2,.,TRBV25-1,CASKDSYTGELFF,TGTGCCAGCAAGGACTCTTACACCGGGGAGCTGTTTTTT
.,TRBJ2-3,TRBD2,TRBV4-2,CASSQDPGRGFPDTQYF,TGTGCCAGCAGCCAAGATCCTGGGAGGGGTTTCCCAGATACGCAGTATTTT
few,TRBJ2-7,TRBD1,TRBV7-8,CASSLQIEAGTGGSSYEQYF,TGTGCCAGCAGCTTACAAATCGAAGCCGGGACAGGGGGTAGCTCCTACGAGCAGTACTTC
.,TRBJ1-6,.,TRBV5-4,CASSLWQGNSPLHF,TGTGCCAGCAGCTTGTGGCAGGGGAATTCACCCCTCCACTTT
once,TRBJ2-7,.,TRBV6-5,CASTRIGGESHEQYF,TGTGCCAGCACCAGAATCGGGGGTGAGTCCCACGAGCAGTACTTC
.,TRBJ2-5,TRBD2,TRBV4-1,CASSQGRGTSGVKETQYF,TGCGCCAGCAGCCAAGGGCGGGGGACTAGCGGGGTAAAAGAGACCCAGTACTTC
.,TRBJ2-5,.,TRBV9,CASSLRVGRGAGETQYF,TGTGCCAGCAGCCTCCGAGTGGGTCGGGGGGCTGGTGAGACCCAGTACTTC
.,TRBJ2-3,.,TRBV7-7,CASSLGVGASTDTQYF,TGTGCCAGCAGCTTAGGGGTGGGCGCTAGCACAGATACGCAGTATTTT
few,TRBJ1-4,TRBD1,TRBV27,CASSSYRGTNEKLFF,TGTGCCAGCAGTTCCTACAGGGGGACTAATGAAAAACTGTTTTTT
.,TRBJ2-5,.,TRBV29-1,CSVRVEKTQYF,TGCAGCGTCCGGGTGGAAAAGACCCAGTACTTC
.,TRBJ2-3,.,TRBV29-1,CSVGVLSGTQYF,TGCAGCGTTGGAGTACTCTCTGGTACGCAGTATTTT
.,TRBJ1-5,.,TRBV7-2,CASSLRGGGEGNQPQHF,TGTGCCAGCAGCTTAAGGGGAGGGGGTGAGGGCAATCAGCCCCAGCATTTT
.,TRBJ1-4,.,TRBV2,CASSWAGEGEKLFF,TGTGCCAGCAGTTGGGCAGGGGAAGGGGAAAAACTGTTTTTT
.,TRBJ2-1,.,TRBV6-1,CASSESIGAYNEQFF,TGTGCCAGCAGTGAATCCATCGGGGCCTACAATGAGCAGTTCTTC
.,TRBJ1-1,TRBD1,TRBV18,CASSTGATEAFF,TGTGCCAGCTCGACAGGGGCCACTGAAGCTTTCTTT
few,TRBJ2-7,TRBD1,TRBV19,CASGTGVSYEQYF,TGTGCCAGTGGGACAGGCGTTTCCTACGAGCAGTACTTC
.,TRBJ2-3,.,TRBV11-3,CASSFGGPGDTQYF,TGTGCCAGCAGCTTCGGGGGGCCTGGAGATACGCAGTATTTT
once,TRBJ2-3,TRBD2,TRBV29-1,CSVGLAGGPWADTQYF,TGCAGCGTGGGACTAGCGGGGGGGCCGTGGGCAGATACGCAGTATTTT
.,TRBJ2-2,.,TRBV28,CASSEVAITGELFF,TGTGCCAGCAGTGAGGTAGCGATCACCGGGGAGCTGTTTTTT
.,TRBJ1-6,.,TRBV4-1,CASSHSTGSYNSPLHF,TGCGCCAGCAGCCACTCCACAGGGTCCTATAATTCACCCCTCCACTTT
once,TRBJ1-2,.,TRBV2,CASLSPDKLYGYTF,TGTGCCAGCCTCTCCCCCGACAAACTCTATGGCTACACCTTC
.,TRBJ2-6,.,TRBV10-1,CASSEPPYRVTSGANVLTF,TGCGCCAGCAGTGAGCCCCCTTACAGGGTTACCTCTGGGGCCAACGTCCTGACTTTC
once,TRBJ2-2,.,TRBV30,CAWSGLRSGELFF,TGTGCCTGGAGTGGGCTCCGGAGCGGGGAGCTGTTTTTT